Here is one TCR beta chain with its context. Per the authors' pipeline: Estimates of nucleated cell counts were drawn from the amplification of reference gene primers. Repertoires were generated with immunoSEQ multiplex PCR, while TCRdb's copy carries only in-frame clones and drops some. V, J and clone size are those of that table, while D and trimming were read from the DNA. The repertoire includes roughly 300,000 clones, 70% to 90% of them detected once, and approximately 5.4% sits in the top ten. The sample comes from a study of blood T cell repertoires in COVID-19. Overall study context: T cells, B-cell-depleted T cells, or PBMCs supplied cDNA or gDNA.

Trimming stripped 5 bases from V and 7 bases from J, with 11 bases between. CDR1 and CDR2 (germline): WSHSY, SAAADI. CDR3 length equals 12 residues. Self-reported history from a screening survey and questionnaire set each donor's cohort. This TCR came from a woman in her 30s who had recovered from COVID-19. The chain joins TRBV10-2 to TRBJ1-2; possible D gene TRBD1, 5 bases. The sequenced sample was PBMCs or T cells enriched from blood (not recorded which). The CDR3 is CASSQGDGGYTF. The CDR3 DNA reads as TGCGCCAGCAGTCAGGGCGACGGTGGCTACACCTTC.